One and the same sample provided the 5 T cell receptor beta chains below, sequenced in a study of patients and donors after allogeneic stem cell transplantation. In TCRdb, the RT-PCR reads were re-called with MiXCR into one record per CDR3 protein. Among about 410,000 distinct CDR3 sequences listed, 16% were seen once. Sequencing input: blood, either unsorted or a sorted T cell fraction (not recorded which). All receptors come from a human donor who was either an allogeneic HSCT recipient or a stem cell or donor lymphocyte infusion donor (not recorded which). It is not recorded whose cells these are; they may come from a transplant donor.

This clonotype showed up just a few times. The chain is built from TRBV2 and TRBJ2-1; perhaps TRBD2 as D (5 bases). The germline gives CDR1 SNHLY, CDR2 FYNNEI. Trimming pared 4 bases from V and 4 bases from J, leaving 17 bases between. The CDR3 has 16 amino acids. As DNA, the CDR3 is TGTGCCAGCAGTGGAGGTCGGTTAGCGCCTTACAATGAGCAGTTCTTC. It is translated as CASSGGRLAPYNEQFF.

The chain carries TRBV19 and TRBJ1-1, with TRBD1 matching over 8 bases. V lost 5 bases and J lost 1; bases outside the gene matches: 9. The germline gives CDR1 LNHDA, CDR2 SQIVND (reference sequence). The CDR3 sequence is 16 residues long. The CDR3 DNA is TGTGCCAGTAGTCCCCCCCGGACAGGGCCGAACACTGAAGCTTTCTTT. This encodes CASSPPRTGPNTEAFF.

This clonotype came up a few times. The chain joins TRBV10-3 to TRBJ2-7; 7 nucleotides align to TRBD2. CDR3 length equals 15 residues. With V trimmed by 4 bases and J by 4 bases, 10 bases remained unmatched. Germline V gives CDR1 ENHRY, CDR2 SYGVKD. For the CDR3, the DNA is TGTGCCATCAGTGTTAGGGAGCGGGGTTCATACGAGCAGTACTTC. Protein product: CAISVRERGSYEQYF.

This clonotype has at least ten counts. The V call is TRBV7-9, the J call TRBJ1-1; tentatively, D is TRBD1 (5 bases). Between the trimmed V and J ends, which lost 1 base and 5 bases, there was a span of 14 bases. Germline V gene data show CDR1 as SEHNR and CDR2 as FQNEAQ (reference sequence). The CDR3 is made up of 15 amino acids. The CDR3 sequence: CASSLGGGRWTEAFF. The CDR3 nucleotides are TGTGCCAGCAGCTTAGGGGGGGGAAGGTGGACTGAAGCTTTCTTT.

This clonotype was recorded a few times. The chain is built from TRBV14 and TRBJ2-1; weak D call: TRBD2 (5 bases). The V and J ends lost 2 bases and 4 bases respectively, with 18 bases between them. The CDR3 has 17 amino acids. Germline-derived CDR1 and CDR2 are SGHDN and FVKESK. Written as DNA, the CDR3 is TGTGCCAGCAGCCAACTAGGAGGTTCCCTCAGGTACAATGAGCAGTTCTTC. This encodes CASSQLGGSLRYNEQFF.